This T cell receptor beta chain was sequenced during a study of T cell responses to AZD1222 COVID-19 vaccine. Germline loops: CDR1 LGHDT, CDR2 YNNKEL (reference sequence). The CDR3 spans 13 residues. V lost 3 bases to trimming and J lost 10 bases, with 13 bases between them. Of note for this clone: The antigen remains undetermined.

Sequencing used immunoSEQ multiplex PCR; TCRdb keeps in-frame clones, though not all of them. The repertoire holds over 95,000 clones, with around 85% as singletons. The study's findings and limits: The repertoires were collected only after the peak T cell response.

The chain links TRBV3-1 (or the pseudogene TRBV3-2) to TRBJ2-1; no firm D call. The source is an adult who received the AZD1222 COVID-19 vaccine. The source material was peripheral blood, sampled 28 days after the second AZD1222 dose. The DNA for the CDR3 is TGTGCCAGCAGCCACCTAGATCGTAGGGAGCAGTTCTTC. Translation gives CASSHLDRREQFF.